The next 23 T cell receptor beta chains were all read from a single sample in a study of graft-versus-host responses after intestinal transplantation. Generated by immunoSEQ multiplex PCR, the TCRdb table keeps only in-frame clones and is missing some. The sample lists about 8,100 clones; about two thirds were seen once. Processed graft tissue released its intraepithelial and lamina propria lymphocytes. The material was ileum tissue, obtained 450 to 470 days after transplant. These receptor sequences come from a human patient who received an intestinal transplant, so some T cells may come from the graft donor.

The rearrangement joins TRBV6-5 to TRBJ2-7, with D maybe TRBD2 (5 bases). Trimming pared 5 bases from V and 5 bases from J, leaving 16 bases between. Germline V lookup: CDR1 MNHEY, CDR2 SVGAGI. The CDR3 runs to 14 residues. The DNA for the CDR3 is TGTGCCAGCAGTGCGATGACTACTAACGACGAGCAGTACGTC. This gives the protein CASSAMTTNDEQYV.

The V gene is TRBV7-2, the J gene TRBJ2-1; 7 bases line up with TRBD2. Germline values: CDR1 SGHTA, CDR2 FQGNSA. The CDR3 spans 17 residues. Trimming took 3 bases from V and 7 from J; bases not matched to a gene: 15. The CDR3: CASSFIGGGLSGNEQFF. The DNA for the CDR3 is TGTGCCAGCAGCTTTATCGGCGGGGGACTCTCTGGGAATGAGCAGTTCTTC.

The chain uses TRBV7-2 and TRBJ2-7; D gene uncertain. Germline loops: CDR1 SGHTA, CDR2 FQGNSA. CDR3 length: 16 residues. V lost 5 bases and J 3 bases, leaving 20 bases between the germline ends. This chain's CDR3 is CASSVRRPVWNYEQYF. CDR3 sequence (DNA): TGTGCCAGCAGCGTGCGGAGACCCGTGTGGAACTACGAGCAGTACTTC.

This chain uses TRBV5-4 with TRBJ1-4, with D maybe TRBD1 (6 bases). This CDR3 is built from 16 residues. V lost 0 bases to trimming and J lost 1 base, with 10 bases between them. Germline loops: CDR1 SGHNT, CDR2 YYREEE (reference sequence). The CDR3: CASSLAGAGTNEKLFF. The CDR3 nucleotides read TGTGCCAGCAGCTTGGCGGGGGCGGGAACTAATGAAAAACTGTTTTTT.

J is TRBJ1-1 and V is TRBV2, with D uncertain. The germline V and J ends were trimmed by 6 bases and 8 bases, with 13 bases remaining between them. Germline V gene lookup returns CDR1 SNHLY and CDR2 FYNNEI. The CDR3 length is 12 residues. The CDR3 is CASRVGKLEAFF. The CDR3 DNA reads TGTGCCAGCAGGGTGGGTAAACTAGAAGCTTTCTTT.

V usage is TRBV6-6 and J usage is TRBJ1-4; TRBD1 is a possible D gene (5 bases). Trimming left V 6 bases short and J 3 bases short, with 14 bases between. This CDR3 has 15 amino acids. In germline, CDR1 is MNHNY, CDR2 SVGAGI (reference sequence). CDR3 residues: CASRGTFGANEKLFF. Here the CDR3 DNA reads TGTGCCAGCAGAGGGACCTTCGGGGCTAATGAAAAACTGTTTTTT.

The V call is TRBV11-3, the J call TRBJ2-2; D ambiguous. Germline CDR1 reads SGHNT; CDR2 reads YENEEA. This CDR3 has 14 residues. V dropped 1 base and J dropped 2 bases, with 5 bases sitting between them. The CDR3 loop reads CASSLGINTGELFF. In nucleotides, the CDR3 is TGTGCCAGCAGCTTAGGAATCAACACCGGGGAGCTGTTTTTT.

CDR3 nucleotides: TGTGCCAGCACACTAGTCCCCCCTGGCAATGAGCAGTTCTTC. It yields the protein CASTLVPPGNEQFF. The J gene is TRBJ2-1, the V gene TRBV27; possibly TRBD2 for D (5 bases). The V gene lost 7 bases and the J gene lost 6 bases, with 16 bases spanning the gap. The CDR3 extends over 14 amino acids. Germline V gene lookup returns CDR1 MNHEY and CDR2 SMNVEV (reference sequence).

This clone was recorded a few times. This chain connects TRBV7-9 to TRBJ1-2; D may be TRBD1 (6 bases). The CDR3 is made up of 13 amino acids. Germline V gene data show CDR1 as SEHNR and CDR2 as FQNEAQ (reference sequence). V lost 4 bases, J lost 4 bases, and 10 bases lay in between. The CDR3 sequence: CASSSGTLYGYTF. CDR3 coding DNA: TGTGCCAGCAGCTCGGGGACACTCTATGGCTACACCTTC.

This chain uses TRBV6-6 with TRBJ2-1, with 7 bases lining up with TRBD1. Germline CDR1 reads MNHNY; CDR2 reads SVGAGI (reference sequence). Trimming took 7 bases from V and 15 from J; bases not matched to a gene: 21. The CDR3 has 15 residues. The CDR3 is CASKNPGQNTRIGFF. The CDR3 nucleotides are TGTGCCAGCAAAAACCCGGGACAGAATACCCGAATTGGGTTCTTC.

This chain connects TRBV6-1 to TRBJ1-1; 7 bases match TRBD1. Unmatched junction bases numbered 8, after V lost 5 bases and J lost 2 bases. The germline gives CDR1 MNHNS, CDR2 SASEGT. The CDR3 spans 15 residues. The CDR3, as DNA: TGTGCCAGCAGTTCAACCGGGACAGACAACACTGAAGCTTTCTTT. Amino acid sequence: CASSSTGTDNTEAFF.

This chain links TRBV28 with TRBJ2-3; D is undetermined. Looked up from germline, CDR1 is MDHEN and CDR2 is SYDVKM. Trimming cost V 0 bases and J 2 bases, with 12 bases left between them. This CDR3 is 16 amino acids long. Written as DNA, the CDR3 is TGTGCCAGCAGTTTATGGCAGTGGGTACCCACAGATACGCAGTATTTT. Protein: CASSLWQWVPTDTQYF.

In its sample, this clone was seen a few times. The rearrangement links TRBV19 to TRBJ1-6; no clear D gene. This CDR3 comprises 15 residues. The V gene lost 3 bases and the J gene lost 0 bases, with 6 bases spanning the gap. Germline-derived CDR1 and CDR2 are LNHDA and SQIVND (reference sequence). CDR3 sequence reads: CASSIQSSYNSPLHF. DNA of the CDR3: TGTGCCAGTAGTATCCAGAGCTCCTATAATTCACCCCTCCACTTT.

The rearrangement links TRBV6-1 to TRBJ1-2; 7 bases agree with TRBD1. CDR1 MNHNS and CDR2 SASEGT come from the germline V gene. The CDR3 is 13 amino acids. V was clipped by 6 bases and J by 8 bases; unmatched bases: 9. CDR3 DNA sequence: TGTGCCAGCAGCCTCGAGGGACAGCTAGGCTACACCTTC. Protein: CASSLEGQLGYTF.

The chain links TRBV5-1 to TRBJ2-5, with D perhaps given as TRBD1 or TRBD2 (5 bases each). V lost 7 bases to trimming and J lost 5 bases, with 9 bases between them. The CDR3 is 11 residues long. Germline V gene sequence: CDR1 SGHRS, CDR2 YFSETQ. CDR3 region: CASYEGETQYF. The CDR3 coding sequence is TGCGCCAGCTACGAGGGGGAGACCCAGTACTTC.

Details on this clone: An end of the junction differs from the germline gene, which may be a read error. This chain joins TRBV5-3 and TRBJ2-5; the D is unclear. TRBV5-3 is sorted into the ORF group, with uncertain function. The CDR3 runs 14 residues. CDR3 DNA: TGTGCCAGCAGCTTGGAATTCGGCCGGGAGACCCAGTACTTC. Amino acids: CASSLEFGRETQYF.

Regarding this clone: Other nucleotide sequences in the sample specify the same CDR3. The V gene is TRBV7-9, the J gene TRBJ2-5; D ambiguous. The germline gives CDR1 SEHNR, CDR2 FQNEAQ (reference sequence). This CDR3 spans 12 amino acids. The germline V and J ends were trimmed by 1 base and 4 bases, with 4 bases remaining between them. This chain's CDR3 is CASSLGRETQYF. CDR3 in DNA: TGTGCCAGCAGCTTAGGTCGAGAGACCCAGTACTTC. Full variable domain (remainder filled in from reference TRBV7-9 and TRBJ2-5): DTGVSQNPRHKITKRGQNVTFRCDPISEHNRLYWYRQTLGQGPEFLTYFQNEAQLEKSRLLSDRFSAERPKGSFSTLEIQRTEQGDSAMYLCASSLGRETQYFGPGTRLLVL.

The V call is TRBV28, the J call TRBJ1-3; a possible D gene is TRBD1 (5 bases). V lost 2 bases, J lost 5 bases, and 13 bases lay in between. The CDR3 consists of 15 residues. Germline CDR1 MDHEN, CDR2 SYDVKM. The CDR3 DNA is TGTGCCAGCAGTTTAAGGCAGGGCAGGAGAAACACCATATATTTT. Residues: CASSLRQGRRNTIYF. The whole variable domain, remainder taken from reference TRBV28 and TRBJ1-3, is DVKVTQSSRYLVKRTGEKVFLECVQDMDHENMFWYRQDPGLGLRLIYFSYDVKMKEKGDIPEGYSVSREKKERFSLILESASTNQTSMYLCASSLRQGRRNTIYFGEGSWLTVV.

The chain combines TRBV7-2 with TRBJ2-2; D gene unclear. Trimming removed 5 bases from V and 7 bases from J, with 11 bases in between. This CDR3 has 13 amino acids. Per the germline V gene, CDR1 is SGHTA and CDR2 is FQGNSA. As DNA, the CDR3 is TGTGCCAGCAGCCTCCTTTTAAGCGGGGAGCTGTTTTTT. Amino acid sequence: CASSLLLSGELFF.

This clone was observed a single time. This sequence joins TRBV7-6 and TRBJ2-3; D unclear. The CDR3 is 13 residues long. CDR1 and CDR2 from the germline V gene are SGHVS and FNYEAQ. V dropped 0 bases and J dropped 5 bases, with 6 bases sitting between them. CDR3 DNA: TGTGCCAGCAGCTTAGCGTCCGGAGATACGCAGTATTTT. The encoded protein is CASSLASGDTQYF.

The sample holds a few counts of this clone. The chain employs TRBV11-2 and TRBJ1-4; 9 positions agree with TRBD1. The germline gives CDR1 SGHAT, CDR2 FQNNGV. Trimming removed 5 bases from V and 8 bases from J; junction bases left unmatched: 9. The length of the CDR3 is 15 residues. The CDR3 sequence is CASSAPTGGVEKLFF. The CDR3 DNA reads TGTGCCAGCAGCGCGCCGACAGGGGGAGTAGAAAAACTGTTTTTT. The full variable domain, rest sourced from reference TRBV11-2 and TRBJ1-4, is EAGVAQSPRYKIIEKRQSVAFWCNPISGHATLYWYQQILGQGPKLLIQFQNNGVVDDSQLPKDRFSAERLKGVDSTLKIQPAKLEDSAVYLCASSAPTGGVEKLFFGSGTQLSVL.

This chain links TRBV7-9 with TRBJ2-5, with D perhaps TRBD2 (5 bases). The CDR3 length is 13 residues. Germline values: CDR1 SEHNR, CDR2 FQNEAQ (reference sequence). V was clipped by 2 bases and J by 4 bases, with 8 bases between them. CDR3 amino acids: CASSLLALETQYF. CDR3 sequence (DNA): TGTGCCAGCAGCTTACTAGCCCTAGAGACCCAGTACTTC.

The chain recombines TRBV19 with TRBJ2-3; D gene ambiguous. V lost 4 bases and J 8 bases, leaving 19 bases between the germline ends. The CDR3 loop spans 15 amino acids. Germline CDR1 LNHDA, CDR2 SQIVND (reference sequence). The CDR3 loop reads CASSTFAGTQLTQYF. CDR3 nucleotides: TGTGCCAGTAGTACCTTCGCAGGCACACAGCTTACGCAGTATTTT.